A selection of T cell receptor beta chains follows, all from one sample in a study of blood T cell repertoires in COVID-19. TCRdb's copy holds only in-frame clones and misses some; the assay was immunoSEQ multiplex PCR. The sample has 350,000 or so clones, over 85% seen once; the top ten hold around 3.9%. Material for sequencing was peripheral blood. All receptors derive from a woman aged 60-75 years with COVID-19, enrolled during active disease. CDR3s include the opening cysteine and the closing phenylalanine or tryptophan. D genes are given only for firm matches. Clone size is shown for a subset of rows, as once, few, many or a class of expanded clone.

cdr3_aa: CATSRSGTGNEKLFF; cdr3_nt: TGTGCCACCAGCAGATCCGGGACAGGGAATGAAAAACTGTTTTTT; j_call: TRBJ1-4; clone_size: NA; d_call: TRBD1; cdr3_length: 15; v_call: TRBV15
cdr3_aa: CASSSWAADTQYF; cdr3_nt: TGTGCCAGCAGCTCGTGGGCTGCAGATACGCAGTATTTT; j_call: TRBJ2-3; clone_size: NA; d_call: NA; cdr3_length: 13; v_call: TRBV3-1/TRBV3-2
cdr3_aa: CASRLQGENTIYF; cdr3_nt: TGTGCCAGCAGGCTTCAGGGGGAGAACACCATATATTTT; j_call: TRBJ1-3; clone_size: NA; d_call: TRBD1; cdr3_length: 13; v_call: TRBV6-5
cdr3_aa: CASSQWGTANTEAFF; cdr3_nt: TGTGCCAGCAGCCAATGGGGGACAGCGAACACTGAAGCTTTCTTT; j_call: TRBJ1-1; clone_size: NA; d_call: TRBD1; cdr3_length: 15; v_call: TRBV14
cdr3_aa: CACLAGGSLTYNEQFF; cdr3_nt: TGTGCCTGCCTAGCGGGGGGCTCCTTAACCTACAATGAGCAGTTCTTC; j_call: TRBJ2-1; clone_size: NA; d_call: TRBD2; cdr3_length: 16; v_call: TRBV30
cdr3_aa: CASSVTGSGELFF; cdr3_nt: TGTGCCAGCAGCGTAACAGGGTCCGGGGAGCTGTTTTTT; j_call: TRBJ2-2; clone_size: NA; d_call: NA; cdr3_length: 13; v_call: TRBV9
cdr3_aa: CSVDGLTGLSETQYF; cdr3_nt: TGCAGCGTGGATGGCCTCACAGGGTTGAGCGAGACCCAGTACTTC; j_call: TRBJ2-5; clone_size: NA; d_call: NA; cdr3_length: 15; v_call: TRBV29-1
cdr3_aa: CASSGSQTNTGELFF; cdr3_nt: TGCGCCAGCAGTGGATCTCAGACGAACACCGGGGAGCTGTTTTTT; j_call: TRBJ2-2; clone_size: NA; d_call: NA; cdr3_length: 15; v_call: TRBV10-1
cdr3_aa: CASSLEGDQETQYF; cdr3_nt: TGCGCCAGCAGCTTGGAAGGGGACCAAGAGACCCAGTACTTC; j_call: TRBJ2-5; clone_size: once; d_call: NA; cdr3_length: 14; v_call: TRBV5-1
cdr3_aa: CASNRQGNQPQHF; cdr3_nt: TGTGCCAGCAACCGACAGGGGAATCAGCCCCAGCATTTT; j_call: TRBJ1-5; clone_size: NA; d_call: TRBD1; cdr3_length: 13; v_call: TRBV12-3/TRBV12-4
cdr3_aa: CASSQDSRGRLTEAFF; cdr3_nt: TGTGCCAGCAGCCAAGATTCCAGGGGAAGGCTCACTGAAGCTTTCTTT; j_call: TRBJ1-1; clone_size: NA; d_call: NA; cdr3_length: 16; v_call: TRBV14
cdr3_aa: CASSLEGTGEREKLFF; cdr3_nt: TGTGCCAGCAGCTTAGAGGGGACAGGGGAAAGGGAAAAACTGTTTTTT; j_call: TRBJ1-4; clone_size: NA; d_call: TRBD1; cdr3_length: 16; v_call: TRBV11-2
cdr3_aa: CASSGTGGDTDTQYF; cdr3_nt: TGTGCCAGCAGCGGGACAGGGGGCGACACAGATACGCAGTATTTT; j_call: TRBJ2-3; clone_size: NA; d_call: TRBD1; cdr3_length: 15; v_call: TRBV9
cdr3_aa: CASSIRAGQGSEAFF; cdr3_nt: TGTGCCAGTAGTATAAGAGCGGGACAGGGAAGTGAAGCTTTCTTT; j_call: TRBJ1-1; clone_size: NA; d_call: TRBD1; cdr3_length: 15; v_call: TRBV19
cdr3_aa: CASSEGGAYEKLFF; cdr3_nt: TGTGCCAGCAGTGAAGGGGGCGCATATGAAAAACTGTTTTTT; j_call: TRBJ1-4; clone_size: once; d_call: NA; cdr3_length: 14; v_call: TRBV2
cdr3_aa: CASSQGSPSSYEQYF; cdr3_nt: TGCGCCAGCAGCCAAGGAAGCCCAAGCTCCTACGAGCAGTACTTC; j_call: TRBJ2-7; clone_size: NA; d_call: NA; cdr3_length: 15; v_call: TRBV4-1
cdr3_aa: CASSFPSRADYGYTF; cdr3_nt: TGTGCCAGCAGTTTCCCCAGCAGGGCGGACTATGGCTACACCTTC; j_call: TRBJ1-2; clone_size: NA; d_call: NA; cdr3_length: 15; v_call: TRBV13
cdr3_aa: CASSLAPILLEVNTEAFF; cdr3_nt: TGTGCCAGCAGCTTAGCGCCAATACTGCTAGAGGTAAACACTGAAGCTTTCTTT; j_call: TRBJ1-1; clone_size: few; d_call: NA; cdr3_length: 18; v_call: TRBV7-9
cdr3_aa: CASSQGGGGEQFF; cdr3_nt: TGTGCCAGCAGCCAGGGCGGGGGGGGTGAGCAGTTCTTC; j_call: TRBJ2-1; clone_size: NA; d_call: TRBD2; cdr3_length: 13; v_call: TRBV3-1/TRBV3-2
cdr3_aa: CASRSGEYGYTF; cdr3_nt: TGTGCCAGCAGATCAGGGGAATATGGCTACACCTTC; j_call: TRBJ1-2; clone_size: NA; d_call: NA; cdr3_length: 12; v_call: TRBV5-4
cdr3_aa: CATSRDGGRQETQYF; cdr3_nt: TGTGCCACCAGCAGAGATGGGGGGAGGCAAGAGACCCAGTACTTC; j_call: TRBJ2-5; clone_size: many; d_call: NA; cdr3_length: 15; v_call: TRBV15
cdr3_aa: CASSSRGAPTDTQYF; cdr3_nt: TGTGCCAGCAGCAGCCGGGGGGCCCCCACAGATACGCAGTATTTT; j_call: TRBJ2-3; clone_size: NA; d_call: NA; cdr3_length: 15; v_call: TRBV5-8
cdr3_aa: CASTSVNYEQYF; cdr3_nt: TGTGCCAGTACGAGTGTAAACTACGAGCAGTACTTC; j_call: TRBJ2-7; clone_size: NA; d_call: NA; cdr3_length: 12; v_call: TRBV19
cdr3_aa: CASSLNQDQPQHF; cdr3_nt: TGTGCCAGCAGCTTAAATCAGGATCAGCCCCAGCATTTT; j_call: TRBJ1-5; clone_size: NA; d_call: NA; cdr3_length: 13; v_call: TRBV7-9
cdr3_aa: CASSQDRGSGGYTF; cdr3_nt: TGTGCCAGCAGTCAGGACAGGGGGTCGGGTGGCTACACCTTC; j_call: TRBJ1-2; clone_size: NA; d_call: TRBD1; cdr3_length: 14; v_call: TRBV2
cdr3_aa: CASSHSGQGGYGYTF; cdr3_nt: TGTGCCAGCAGCCACTCTGGACAGGGAGGTTATGGCTACACCTTC; j_call: TRBJ1-2; clone_size: NA; d_call: TRBD1; cdr3_length: 15; v_call: TRBV3-1/TRBV3-2
cdr3_aa: CASSWGVDSPLHF; cdr3_nt: TGTGCCAGCAGTTGGGGGGTGGATTCACCCCTCCACTTT; j_call: TRBJ1-6; clone_size: NA; d_call: NA; cdr3_length: 13; v_call: TRBV25-1
cdr3_aa: CATRRGTGGNIQYF; cdr3_nt: TGTGCCACCCGGCGAGGGACAGGGGGAAACATTCAGTACTTC; j_call: TRBJ2-4; clone_size: NA; d_call: TRBD1; cdr3_length: 14; v_call: TRBV19
cdr3_aa: CASSSPGEGEKLFF; cdr3_nt: TGTGCCAGCAGTTCACCAGGCGAGGGAGAAAAACTGTTTTTT; j_call: TRBJ1-4; clone_size: NA; d_call: NA; cdr3_length: 14; v_call: TRBV27
cdr3_aa: CASKQGVSGTEAFF; cdr3_nt: TGTGCCAGCAAACAGGGGGTCTCGGGCACTGAAGCTTTCTTT; j_call: TRBJ1-1; clone_size: NA; d_call: TRBD1; cdr3_length: 14; v_call: TRBV2